The rows below give T cell receptor beta chains drawn from one sample of a study of identical twins. TCRdb recomputed calls from the 5' RACE reads with MiXCR, one row per CDR3 protein. This table has hundreds of thousands of distinct CDR3 sequences, about 9.4% appearing once. This same sample was also part of a study on yellow fever vaccine responses in identical twins.

The sequenced material came from PBMCs. These receptors all come from a woman between 18 and 30 years old in good health. CDR3s include the opening cysteine and the closing phenylalanine or tryptophan. Each record gives: D gene, clone size, J gene, V gene, CDR3 protein, CDR3 DNA. The D gene is left open where the match is weak. Clone size is not always given. Where it is, it says once, few, many or a class for expanded clones.

D gene: .; clone size: .; J gene: TRBJ2-7; V gene: TRBV19; CDR3 protein: CASSINYEGEQYF; CDR3 DNA: TGTGCCAGTAGTATAAATTACGAAGGGGAGCAGTACTTC
D gene: .; clone size: many; J gene: TRBJ1-2; V gene: TRBV20-1; CDR3 protein: CSARDVYGYTF; CDR3 DNA: TGCAGTGCTAGAGACGTCTATGGCTACACCTTC
D gene: .; clone size: .; J gene: TRBJ2-5; V gene: TRBV18; CDR3 protein: CASSPWPAGETQYF; CDR3 DNA: TGTGCCAGCTCACCATGGCCAGCCGGGGAGACCCAGTACTTC
D gene: .; clone size: many; J gene: TRBJ2-7; V gene: TRBV29-1; CDR3 protein: CSVDYGRDEQYF; CDR3 DNA: TGCAGCGTTGACTATGGGCGGGACGAGCAGTACTTC
D gene: .; clone size: many; J gene: TRBJ2-7; V gene: TRBV7-9; CDR3 protein: CASSPSGTEQYF; CDR3 DNA: TGTGCCAGCAGCCCGTCGGGGACCGAGCAGTACTTC
D gene: .; clone size: .; J gene: TRBJ2-2; V gene: TRBV5-1; CDR3 protein: CASSLEGFVVVRGRGGELFF; CDR3 DNA: TGCGCCAGCAGCTTGGAAGGCTTTGTGGTGGTGAGGGGTCGAGGCGGGGAGCTGTTTTTT
D gene: TRBD2; clone size: .; J gene: TRBJ2-3; V gene: TRBV28; CDR3 protein: CASSNGGAVDTQYF; CDR3 DNA: TGTGCCAGCAGTAACGGGGGGGCCGTAGATACGCAGTATTTT
D gene: .; clone size: .; J gene: TRBJ2-1; V gene: TRBV12-3/TRBV12-4; CDR3 protein: CASRLSGKYNEQFF; CDR3 DNA: TGTGCCAGCAGGCTTAGCGGAAAGTACAATGAGCAGTTCTTC
D gene: .; clone size: .; J gene: TRBJ2-3; V gene: TRBV12-5; CDR3 protein: CASGLTRDTTSTDTQYF; CDR3 DNA: TGTGCTAGTGGTTTAACAAGGGACACAACTAGCACAGATACGCAGTATTTT
D gene: .; clone size: few; J gene: TRBJ2-7; V gene: TRBV7-9; CDR3 protein: CASSFTSKVDEQYF; CDR3 DNA: TGTGCCAGCAGCTTTACTAGTAAGGTAGACGAGCAGTACTTC
D gene: TRBD1; clone size: few; J gene: TRBJ2-1; V gene: TRBV4-3; CDR3 protein: CASSDDRGNEQFF; CDR3 DNA: TGCGCCAGCAGCGATGACAGGGGGAATGAGCAGTTCTTC
D gene: TRBD1; clone size: .; J gene: TRBJ2-7; V gene: TRBV2; CDR3 protein: CAGRDSSYEQYF; CDR3 DNA: TGTGCCGGCCGGGACAGCTCCTACGAGCAGTACTTC
D gene: .; clone size: .; J gene: TRBJ2-6; V gene: TRBV10-2; CDR3 protein: CASSDGAGANVLTF; CDR3 DNA: TGCGCCAGCAGTGACGGAGCTGGGGCCAACGTCCTGACTTTC
D gene: .; clone size: many; J gene: TRBJ2-5; V gene: TRBV12-3/TRBV12-4; CDR3 protein: CASRQAETQYF; CDR3 DNA: TGTGCCAGCAGACAGGCGGAGACCCAGTACTTC
D gene: .; clone size: .; J gene: TRBJ1-1; V gene: TRBV30; CDR3 protein: CAWSVRENTEAFF; CDR3 DNA: TGTGCCTGGAGTGTACGGGAGAACACTGAAGCTTTCTTT
D gene: .; clone size: many; J gene: TRBJ1-5; V gene: TRBV10-3; CDR3 protein: CAISEGRGESQNQPQHF; CDR3 DNA: TGTGCCATCAGTGAGGGTCGGGGTGAGAGCCAAAATCAGCCCCAGCATTTT
D gene: TRBD2; clone size: .; J gene: TRBJ2-7; V gene: TRBV7-6; CDR3 protein: CASSLEPGLALGQYF; CDR3 DNA: TGTGCCAGCAGCTTAGAACCGGGACTAGCGTTAGGGCAGTACTTC
D gene: TRBD2; clone size: many; J gene: TRBJ2-3; V gene: TRBV29-1; CDR3 protein: CSAREGSEVGTQYF; CDR3 DNA: TGCAGCGCCAGGGAGGGGAGCGAAGTAGGTACGCAGTATTTT
D gene: TRBD1; clone size: .; J gene: TRBJ2-1; V gene: TRBV28; CDR3 protein: CASSYRGESSYNEQFF; CDR3 DNA: TGTGCCAGCAGTTACAGGGGCGAAAGCTCCTACAATGAGCAGTTCTTC
D gene: .; clone size: few; J gene: TRBJ2-3; V gene: TRBV30; CDR3 protein: CAWSVYGDLTDTQYF; CDR3 DNA: TGTGCCTGGAGTGTGTATGGGGACCTCACAGATACGCAGTATTTT
D gene: .; clone size: .; J gene: TRBJ2-6; V gene: TRBV28; CDR3 protein: CASMSGGVSGANVLTF; CDR3 DNA: TGTGCCAGCATGTCCGGGGGCGTCTCTGGGGCCAACGTCCTGACTTTC
D gene: .; clone size: few; J gene: TRBJ2-3; V gene: TRBV11-2; CDR3 protein: CASSLLEGLRGTDTQYF; CDR3 DNA: TGTGCCAGCAGCCTGCTAGAGGGCCTGCGAGGCACAGATACGCAGTATTTT
D gene: .; clone size: .; J gene: TRBJ2-7; V gene: TRBV4-3; CDR3 protein: CASSKTGVTYEQYF; CDR3 DNA: TGCGCCAGCAGTAAAACGGGGGTAACCTACGAGCAGTACTTC
D gene: TRBD2; clone size: many; J gene: TRBJ2-1; V gene: TRBV15; CDR3 protein: CATSRNRGDHNEQFF; CDR3 DNA: TGTGCCACCAGCAGAAACCGGGGGGACCACAATGAGCAGTTCTTC
D gene: .; clone size: few; J gene: TRBJ2-7; V gene: TRBV20-1; CDR3 protein: CSAESSAYEQYF; CDR3 DNA: TGCAGTGCTGAGTCGTCAGCCTACGAGCAGTACTTC
D gene: TRBD2; clone size: .; J gene: TRBJ2-3; V gene: TRBV2; CDR3 protein: CASSERLADTDTQYF; CDR3 DNA: TGTGCCAGCAGTGAAAGACTAGCGGACACAGATACGCAGTATTTT
D gene: .; clone size: many; J gene: TRBJ2-7; V gene: TRBV3-1; CDR3 protein: CASSQGFSYEQYF; CDR3 DNA: TGTGCCAGCAGCCAAGGGTTCTCCTACGAGCAGTACTTC
D gene: TRBD1; clone size: .; J gene: TRBJ2-7; V gene: TRBV5-1; CDR3 protein: CASSLAVGTGYHEQYF; CDR3 DNA: TGCGCCAGCAGCTTGGCCGTTGGGACAGGGTACCACGAGCAGTACTTC
D gene: TRBD1; clone size: many; J gene: TRBJ2-5; V gene: TRBV12-3/TRBV12-4; CDR3 protein: CASSAGTGKRETQYF; CDR3 DNA: TGTGCCAGCAGTGCCGGGACAGGGAAACGGGAGACCCAGTACTTC
D gene: .; clone size: few; J gene: TRBJ1-2; V gene: TRBV6-1; CDR3 protein: CASSPQRGSNYGYTF; CDR3 DNA: TGTGCCAGCAGTCCGCAACGGGGATCTAACTATGGCTACACCTTC
D gene: .; clone size: few; J gene: TRBJ2-3; V gene: TRBV5-1; CDR3 protein: CASSFTPPGGTDTQYF; CDR3 DNA: TGCGCCAGCAGCTTTACGCCCCCGGGCGGCACAGATACGCAGTATTTT
D gene: .; clone size: many; J gene: TRBJ2-7; V gene: TRBV15; CDR3 protein: CATSRTVFPYEQYF; CDR3 DNA: TGTGCCACCAGCAGGACAGTGTTCCCCTACGAGCAGTACTTC
D gene: TRBD2; clone size: .; J gene: TRBJ2-1; V gene: TRBV12-3/TRBV12-4; CDR3 protein: CASSLEGRGAYNEQFF; CDR3 DNA: TGTGCCAGCAGTTTAGAGGGGCGGGGGGCCTACAATGAGCAGTTCTTC
D gene: TRBD1; clone size: few; J gene: TRBJ1-4; V gene: TRBV20-1; CDR3 protein: CSARDSLGDRVNEKLFF; CDR3 DNA: TGCAGTGCTAGAGATTCCCTGGGGGACAGGGTTAATGAAAAACTGTTTTTT
D gene: .; clone size: few; J gene: TRBJ2-5; V gene: TRBV6-6; CDR3 protein: CASGGPETQYF; CDR3 DNA: TGTGCCAGCGGGGGTCCAGAGACCCAGTACTTC
D gene: .; clone size: few; J gene: TRBJ2-2; V gene: TRBV29-1; CDR3 protein: CSVEAGYNTGELFF; CDR3 DNA: TGCAGCGTTGAAGCGGGGTATAACACCGGGGAGCTGTTTTTT
D gene: .; clone size: many; J gene: TRBJ2-1; V gene: TRBV9; CDR3 protein: CASSPFWGRSFF; CDR3 DNA: TGTGCCAGCAGCCCATTCTGGGGTAGATCCTTCTTC
D gene: TRBD2; clone size: .; J gene: TRBJ2-3; V gene: TRBV27; CDR3 protein: CASRLGLAGVDTQYF; CDR3 DNA: TGTGCCAGCAGATTGGGACTAGCGGGAGTAGATACGCAGTATTTT
D gene: TRBD1; clone size: few; J gene: TRBJ2-7; V gene: TRBV6-4; CDR3 protein: CASRDRGPTYEQYF; CDR3 DNA: TGTGCCAGCCGGGACAGGGGCCCGACCTACGAGCAGTACTTC
D gene: .; clone size: many; J gene: TRBJ2-3; V gene: TRBV12-3/TRBV12-4; CDR3 protein: CASTPWGTGTDTQYF; CDR3 DNA: TGTGCCAGCACCCCTTGGGGGACCGGGACAGATACGCAGTATTTT
D gene: TRBD2; clone size: .; J gene: TRBJ2-1; V gene: TRBV9; CDR3 protein: CASSVSGGFSYNEQFF; CDR3 DNA: TGTGCCAGCAGCGTTAGCGGGGGTTTCTCCTACAATGAGCAGTTCTTC
D gene: TRBD1; clone size: .; J gene: TRBJ2-1; V gene: TRBV11-2; CDR3 protein: CASSLVVGTGGHEQFF; CDR3 DNA: TGTGCCAGCAGCTTAGTTGTAGGGACAGGGGGCCATGAGCAGTTCTTC
D gene: .; clone size: few; J gene: TRBJ2-1; V gene: TRBV10-3; CDR3 protein: CAISESDILSSYNEQFF; CDR3 DNA: TGTGCCATCAGTGAGTCGGACATCCTAAGCTCCTACAATGAGCAGTTCTTC
D gene: .; clone size: .; J gene: TRBJ2-5; V gene: TRBV20-1; CDR3 protein: CSATTLLHADQETQYF; CDR3 DNA: TGCAGTGCCACCACCTTACTACATGCAGACCAAGAGACCCAGTACTTC
D gene: .; clone size: few; J gene: TRBJ2-1; V gene: TRBV7-9; CDR3 protein: CASSSDGGGDNEQFF; CDR3 DNA: TGTGCCAGCAGCTCCGATGGCGGGGGCGACAATGAGCAGTTCTTC
D gene: TRBD2; clone size: .; J gene: TRBJ2-7; V gene: TRBV11-2; CDR3 protein: CASSPGLAGGLGYGEQYF; CDR3 DNA: TGTGCCAGCAGCCCCGGACTAGCGGGAGGGCTGGGGTATGGCGAGCAGTACTTC
D gene: TRBD1; clone size: .; J gene: TRBJ2-7; V gene: TRBV12-5; CDR3 protein: CASGLDRGYEQYF; CDR3 DNA: TGTGCTAGTGGTTTGGACAGGGGCTACGAGCAGTACTTC
D gene: .; clone size: .; J gene: TRBJ2-2; V gene: TRBV4-3; CDR3 protein: CASSQASKRAGGELFF; CDR3 DNA: TGCGCCAGCAGCCAAGCCTCGAAAAGAGCAGGCGGGGAGCTGTTTTTT
D gene: .; clone size: few; J gene: TRBJ2-1; V gene: TRBV7-9; CDR3 protein: CASSLEASPHNEQFF; CDR3 DNA: TGTGCCAGCAGCTTAGAGGCCTCTCCCCACAATGAGCAGTTCTTC
D gene: TRBD2; clone size: .; J gene: TRBJ2-1; V gene: TRBV6-2/TRBV6-3; CDR3 protein: CASSYALAGGHNEQFF; CDR3 DNA: TGTGCCAGCAGTTACGCCCTAGCGGGGGGACACAATGAGCAGTTCTTC
D gene: .; clone size: .; J gene: TRBJ2-7; V gene: TRBV4-3; CDR3 protein: CASSQDRQGKSYEQYF; CDR3 DNA: TGCGCCAGCAGCCAAGATCGGCAGGGGAAATCCTACGAGCAGTACTTC
D gene: .; clone size: many; J gene: TRBJ2-7; V gene: TRBV10-3; CDR3 protein: CAISGTQDSYEQYF; CDR3 DNA: TGTGCCATCAGTGGGACGCAGGACTCCTACGAGCAGTACTTC